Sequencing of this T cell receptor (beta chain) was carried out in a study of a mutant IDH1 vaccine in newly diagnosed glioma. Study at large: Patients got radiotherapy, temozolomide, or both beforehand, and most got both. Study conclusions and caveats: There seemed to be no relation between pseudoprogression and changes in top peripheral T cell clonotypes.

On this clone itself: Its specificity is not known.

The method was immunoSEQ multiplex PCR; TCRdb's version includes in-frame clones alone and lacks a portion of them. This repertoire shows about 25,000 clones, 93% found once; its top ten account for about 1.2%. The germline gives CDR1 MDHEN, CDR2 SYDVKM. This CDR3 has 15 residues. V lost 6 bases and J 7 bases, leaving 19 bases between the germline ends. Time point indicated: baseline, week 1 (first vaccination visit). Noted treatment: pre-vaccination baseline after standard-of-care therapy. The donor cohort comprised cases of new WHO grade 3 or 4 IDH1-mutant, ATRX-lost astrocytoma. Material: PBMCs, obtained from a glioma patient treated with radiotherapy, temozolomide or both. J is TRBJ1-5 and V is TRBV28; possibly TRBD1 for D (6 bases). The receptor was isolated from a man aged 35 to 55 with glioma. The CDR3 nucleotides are TGTGCCAGCAGCCTGGGGCAGGGGTATAGGCAGCCCCAGCATTTT. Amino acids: CASSLGQGYRQPQHF.